The 11 T cell receptor beta chains below were found in one sample sequenced in a study of T cell changes during pregnancy in multiple sclerosis. TCRdb's copy holds only in-frame clones and misses some; the assay was immunoSEQ multiplex PCR. The sample gives around 97,000 clones, approximately 90% of which show up once; around 0.92% is in the top ten. This specimen was peripheral blood, taken after pregnancy. All receptors come from a female donor with multiple sclerosis, enrolled in a pregnancy study.

V is TRBV6-6 and J is TRBJ2-7; tentative D call: TRBD1 (6 bases). The CDR3 extends over 12 amino acids. V was clipped by 2 bases and J by 9 bases, with 11 bases between them. The V gene's germline CDR1 is MNHNY and CDR2 SVGAGI (reference sequence). The CDR3 DNA follows: TGTGCCAGCAGTTACGAGGGACAAGGGCAGTACTTC. Its protein product is CASSYEGQGQYF.

The chain is built from TRBV6-1 and TRBJ1-5; 8 nucleotides match TRBD1. This CDR3 has 14 residues. The V segment lost 5 bases and the J segment 3 bases; nucleotides outside the gene matches: 3. CDR1 and CDR2 from the germline V gene are MNHNS and SASEGT. CDR3 protein: CASSWTGNNQPQHF. CDR3 bases: TGTGCCAGCAGTTGGACAGGGAACAATCAGCCCCAGCATTTT.

V gene TRBV11-2 combines with J gene TRBJ2-7; TRBD2 might be the D (5 bases). Germline V gene sequence: CDR1 SGHAT, CDR2 FQNNGV. The V end was cut by 5 bases, the J end by 7 bases, with 12 bases between. CDR3 length equals 12 residues. Here the CDR3 reads CASSLGTGEQYF. The DNA for the CDR3 is TGTGCCAGCAGCCTGGGTACGGGGGAGCAGTACTTC.

The CDR3 sequence is CAWSLDRGYGYTF. The CDR3 coding sequence is TGTGCCTGGAGCCTGGACAGGGGCTATGGCTACACCTTC. The chain is built from TRBV30 and TRBJ1-2, with 9 bases lining up with TRBD1. Germline trimming cut 3 bases from V and 4 bases from J; bases unmatched to any gene: 3. This CDR3 region has 13 residues. Germline CDR1 is GTSNPN and CDR2 is SVGIG (reference sequence).

The V and J genes are TRBV6-5 and TRBJ1-2; 7 bases agree with TRBD1. Germline CDR1 is MNHEY and CDR2 is SVGAGI. Trimming at V came to 6 bases and at J to 8 bases, leaving 15 bases not matched to a gene. The CDR3 is 15 amino acids. The CDR3 sequence: CASSSARAGGKGYTF. CDR3 in DNA: TGTGCCAGCAGCTCCGCGCGGGCAGGGGGAAAAGGCTACACCTTC.

The chain is built from TRBV9 and TRBJ2-1; D is unresolved. V lost 1 base and J 0 bases, leaving 11 bases between the germline ends. This CDR3 comprises 16 residues. Looked up from germline, CDR1 is SGDLS and CDR2 is YYNGEE. In DNA, the CDR3 is TGTGCCAGCAGCGTAACGTCTTTGAGCTCCTACAATGAGCAGTTCTTC. Its translation: CASSVTSLSSYNEQFF.

The chain links TRBV4-3 to TRBJ1-2; D perhaps matches TRBD1 (6 bases). CDR3 length: 16 residues. Trimming stripped 0 bases from V and 3 bases from J, with 14 bases between. Germline V gives CDR1 LGHNA, CDR2 YSLEER. CDR3 sequence: CASSQDRGRGYYGYTF. The CDR3 nucleotides read TGCGCCAGCAGCCAAGATCGTGGCAGGGGATACTATGGCTACACCTTC.

The V gene is TRBV27, the J gene TRBJ2-1, with D hard to call. The germline V gene encodes CDR1 MNHEY and CDR2 SMNVEV (reference sequence). V lost 2 bases and J lost 3, with 8 bases in between. The length of the CDR3 is 14 residues. The DNA for the CDR3 is TGTGCCAGCAGTTTAGGTGCTAGCTACAATGAGCAGTTCTTC. Protein sequence: CASSLGASYNEQFF.

This clone appeared a few times. The chain employs TRBV7-2 and TRBJ1-2; D is unclear. This CDR3 is built from 11 residues. CDR1 SGHTA and CDR2 FQGNSA come from the germline V gene. Between the trimmed V and J ends, which lost 5 bases and 8 bases, there was a span of 9 bases. CDR3 nucleotides: TGTGCCAGCAGCCTAGGAGGAGGCTACACCTTC. Translation gives CASSLGGGYTF.

This sequence joins TRBV6-1 and TRBJ2-2; possibly TRBD1 for D (5 bases). Trimming took off 5 bases at V and 0 bases at J, with 10 bases between the two ends. Germline assignment: CDR1 MNHNS and CDR2 SASEGT. CDR3 size: 15 residues. CDR3 region: CASSFQTANTGELFF. The CDR3 region has the DNA TGTGCCAGCAGTTTTCAGACAGCGAACACCGGGGAGCTGTTTTTT.

J is TRBJ2-7 and V is TRBV5-1, with D maybe TRBD1 (6 bases). The CDR3 runs to 14 residues. V was trimmed by 3 bases and J by 0 bases, leaving 10 bases between them. Germline CDR1 SGHRS, CDR2 YFSETQ. The CDR3 region has the DNA TGCGCCAGCAGCTGGCAGGGGCACTCCTACGAGCAGTACTTC. Protein product: CASSWQGHSYEQYF.